The rows below give T cell receptor beta chains drawn from one sample of a study of OX40 agonist ivuxolimab in advanced cancers. Libraries were prepared by immunoSEQ multiplex PCR; TCRdb keeps only in-frame clonotypes and omits some of them. The sample lists tens of thousands of clones; approximately 89% were seen once. Here the sequenced sample was CD4+ or CD8+ T cells sorted from blood, taken in a trial of the OX40 agonist ivuxolimab. These receptors all come from an adult with an advanced solid tumor such as melanoma, head and neck, liver or kidney cancer. The CDR3 runs from the conserved cysteine through the conserved F or W.

v_call: TRBV7-9
cdr3_aa: CASSRTTGPYEQFF

v_call: TRBV5-4
cdr3_aa: CASSLGLASYNEQFF

v_call: TRBV19
cdr3_aa: CASREGERYNSPLHF

v_call: TRBV7-3
cdr3_aa: CASSPGGGTETQYF

v_call: TRBV19
cdr3_aa: CASSFLAGGGSEQYF

v_call: TRBV7-2
cdr3_aa: CASRSRVKQYF

v_call: TRBV25-1
cdr3_aa: CASSELARELAFF

v_call: TRBV9
cdr3_aa: CASSVQGADGNTIYF

v_call: TRBV6-5
cdr3_aa: CASSLRGPWEPQHF

v_call: TRBV28
cdr3_aa: CASIQGTGGGDGYTF

v_call: TRBV5-4
cdr3_aa: CASSPDSGQIYGYTF

v_call: TRBV5-1
cdr3_aa: CASSSILGETQYF

v_call: TRBV19
cdr3_aa: CASSSWTGVGETQYF

v_call: TRBV2
cdr3_aa: CASTRSNQPQHF

v_call: TRBV7-2
cdr3_aa: CASSLNVYGYTF

v_call: TRBV2
cdr3_aa: CASSEYSAARFSYNEQFF

v_call: TRBV28
cdr3_aa: CASGTGGGNTIYF

v_call: TRBV4-1
cdr3_aa: CASSQERLAGVNEQFF

v_call: TRBV7-6
cdr3_aa: CASSRDRESGYTF

v_call: TRBV6-1
cdr3_aa: CASSESTTGLVPVNTEAFF

v_call: TRBV30
cdr3_aa: CAWSIWRGLSGNTIYF

v_call: TRBV11-3
cdr3_aa: CASSLGARDEYNEQFF

v_call: TRBV29-1
cdr3_aa: CSVAPSGVGSTQYF

v_call: TRBV27
cdr3_aa: CASRRLAGLTDTQYF

v_call: TRBV10-3
cdr3_aa: CAISPRADDYGYTF

v_call: TRBV25-1
cdr3_aa: CASSAPGRRLVFF

v_call: TRBV6-1
cdr3_aa: CASRDPGTRDEQYF

v_call: TRBV11-2
cdr3_aa: CASSLERGMAPQHF

v_call: TRBV14
cdr3_aa: CASSPGGAGVIREQYF

v_call: TRBV5-1
cdr3_aa: CASRWDSSSGANVLTF

v_call: TRBV6-6
cdr3_aa: CASRYGTGVNEQFF

v_call: TRBV6-6
cdr3_aa: CASSHRGDEQYF

v_call: TRBV6-5
cdr3_aa: CASSYGDSGNTIYF

v_call: TRBV5-3
cdr3_aa: CARTNPRGGGDWLLYEQYF

v_call: TRBV15
cdr3_aa: CATSRYGATDATNEKLFF